One and the same sample provided the 29 T cell receptor beta chains below, sequenced in a study of identical twins. MiXCR, applied by TCRdb to the 5' RACE reads, yields one record per CDR3 protein. The sample holds around 500,000 distinct CDR3 sequences, 12% to 15% seen once. Another study also made use of these data, one on yellow fever vaccine responses in identical twins.

Input material: CD4+ T cells sorted from blood. The receptors were gathered from a woman under 30 in good health.

In this sample, this clonotype turned up a few times. The chain is built from TRBV12-3 or TRBV12-4 and TRBJ1-1; unclear D gene. Trimming removed 5 bases from V and 1 base from J, with 11 bases in between. This CDR3 has 14 residues. CDR3 protein: CASSTTTPNTEAFF. The CDR3 DNA reads as TGTGCCAGCAGTACAACCACACCGAACACTGAAGCTTTCTTT.

DNA for the CDR3: TGTGCCAGCAGTCTCTCCGGGACCTCGAACACTGAAGCTTTCTTT. Its protein product is CASSLSGTSNTEAFF. The rearrangement uses TRBV28 and TRBJ1-1; perhaps TRBD1 as D (5 bases). V shed 5 bases and J shed 1 base, with 14 bases lying between them. Germline V gives CDR1 MDHEN, CDR2 SYDVKM. CDR3 length equals 15 residues.

In this sample, this clonotype turned up many times. The CDR3 nucleotides read TGCAGTGCTATTCTAGCGGGAGGAACCAATGAGCAGTTCTTC. Encoded protein: CSAILAGGTNEQFF. V and J are TRBV20-1 and TRBJ2-1, with 11 bases aligning to TRBD2. The CDR3 spans 14 residues. The germline V gene has CDR1 DFQATT and CDR2 SNEGSKA (reference sequence). The V segment lost 4 bases and the J segment 6 bases; nucleotides outside the gene matches: 5.

The sample holds a few counts of this clonotype. The chain employs TRBV25-1 and TRBJ2-1; TRBD2 agrees at 9 bases. Losses at the gene ends were 6 bases for V and 0 bases for J; bases not matched to a gene: 3. The CDR3 length is 15 residues. CDR1 and CDR2 (germline): MGHDK, SYGVNS. The CDR3 region has the DNA TGTGCCAGCAGAGATAGCGGGAGCTCCTACAATGAGCAGTTCTTC. It encodes CASRDSGSSYNEQFF.

The chain employs TRBV6-5 and TRBJ1-4; no definite D call. V shed 0 bases and J shed 4 bases, with 15 bases lying between them. The CDR3 totals 17 residues. Looked up from germline, CDR1 is MNHEY and CDR2 is SVGAGI. CDR3 nucleotides: TGTGCCAGCAGTTACTCGATTCGGCAGACCGTTAATGAAAAACTGTTTTTT. This encodes CASSYSIRQTVNEKLFF.

V gene TRBV27 combines with J gene TRBJ2-3, with D possibly TRBD2 on 5 matching bases. V gave up 7 bases and J gave up 2 bases, with 16 bases separating them. The CDR3 loop spans 15 amino acids. Germline V gives CDR1 MNHEY, CDR2 SMNVEV (reference sequence). The CDR3 region has the DNA TGTGCCAGCACCCGAACACGGACTGACACAGATACGCAGTATTTT. This sequence encodes CASTRTRTDTDTQYF.

This clonotype has more than one count but fewer than ten. The chain uses TRBV5-1 and TRBJ2-1; D uncertain. This CDR3 comprises 11 residues. Trimming took 0 bases from V and 14 from J, leaving 9 bases between them. Germline assignment: CDR1 SGHRS and CDR2 YFSETQ. Here the CDR3 reads CASSLGVGKFF. The CDR3 region has the DNA TGCGCCAGCAGCTTGGGGGTTGGGAAGTTCTTC.

This clonotype was counted only a few times. J is TRBJ2-7 and V is TRBV5-1; 8 nucleotides align to TRBD1. With V trimmed by 6 bases and J by 4 bases, 9 bases remained unmatched. Germline CDR1 is SGHRS and CDR2 is YFSETQ. CDR3 size: 14 residues. The CDR3 protein is CASTSGRGPYEQYF. CDR3 DNA sequence: TGCGCCAGCACATCGGGCAGGGGGCCTTACGAGCAGTACTTC.

This clonotype was observed a handful of times. This chain joins TRBV7-2 and TRBJ2-7; no definite D call. V was trimmed by 2 bases and J by 4 bases, leaving 9 bases between them. Germline V gives CDR1 SGHTA, CDR2 FQGNSA. This CDR3 has 13 amino acids. The CDR3 protein is CASSLLVGYEQYF. As DNA, the CDR3 is TGTGCCAGCAGCTTACTGGTAGGGTACGAGCAGTACTTC.

V gene TRBV28 combines with J gene TRBJ2-4; TRBD1 matches at 11 bases. V was clipped by 6 bases and J by 0 bases; unmatched bases: 7. Germline V lookup: CDR1 MDHEN, CDR2 SYDVKM. The CDR3 contains 17 residues. CDR3: CASSGQGANLAKNIQYF. In DNA form, the CDR3 reads TGTGCCAGCAGCGGACAGGGGGCGAACCTAGCCAAAAACATTCAGTACTTC. The full variable domain, completed using reference TRBV28 and TRBJ2-4, is DVKVTQSSRYLVKRTGEKVFLECVQDMDHENMFWYRQDPGLGLRLIYFSYDVKMKEKGDIPEGYSVSREKKERFSLILESASTNQTSMYLCASSGQGANLAKNIQYFGAGTRLSVL.

This chain joins TRBV7-9 and TRBJ2-2; D is uncertain. From germline, CDR1 is SEHNR and CDR2 FQNEAQ (reference sequence). CDR3 length equals 15 residues. Trimming left V 9 bases short and J 0 bases short, with 14 bases between. The CDR3 sequence: CASQNGSPNTGELFF. The CDR3, as DNA: TGTGCCAGTCAAAACGGGTCTCCGAACACCGGGGAGCTGTTTTTT. The full variable domain, completed using reference TRBV7-9 and TRBJ2-2, is DTGVSQNPRHKITKRGQNVTFRCDPISEHNRLYWYRQTLGQGPEFLTYFQNEAQLEKSRLLSDRFSAERPKGSFSTLEIQRTEQGDSAMYLCASQNGSPNTGELFFGEGSRLTVL.

This clonotype has only a few counts. J is TRBJ2-1 and V is TRBV6-5; TRBD2 matches 7 bases. The CDR3 is 15 residues long. Germline values: CDR1 MNHEY, CDR2 SVGAGI. With V trimmed by 2 bases and J by 7 bases, 8 bases remained unmatched. CDR3 in amino acids: CASSYGAGIRNEQFF. CDR3 nucleotide sequence: TGTGCCAGCAGTTACGGAGCGGGAATTAGAAATGAGCAGTTCTTC.

CDR3 amino acids: CASSEGRGETQYF. In DNA, the CDR3 is TGTGCCAGCAGTGAGGGGCGGGGTGAGACCCAGTACTTC. This rearrangement joins TRBV28 to TRBJ2-5, with a tentative D call TRBD2 (6 bases). The CDR3 contains 13 residues. Trimming took off 5 bases at V and 5 bases at J, with 12 bases between the two ends. CDR1 is MDHEN and CDR2 is SYDVKM in the germline V gene. Using reference TRBV28 and TRBJ2-5 for the parts outside the CDR3, the full variable domain is DVKVTQSSRYLVKRTGEKVFLECVQDMDHENMFWYRQDPGLGLRLIYFSYDVKMKEKGDIPEGYSVSREKKERFSLILESASTNQTSMYLCASSEGRGETQYFGPGTRLLVL.

The chain carries TRBV12-3 or TRBV12-4 and TRBJ2-1; 10 bases agree with TRBD1. Trimming at V came to 6 bases and at J to 1 base, leaving 3 bases not matched to a gene. There are 15 residues in the CDR3. This CDR3 reads CASSWDRGSYNEQFF. The DNA of the CDR3 is TGTGCCAGCAGCTGGGACAGGGGTTCCTACAATGAGCAGTTCTTC.

This clonotype was detected many times. In DNA form, the CDR3 reads TGTGCCAGCAGCTTCCGGACAGATACGCAGTATTTT. Its translation is CASSFRTDTQYF. J is TRBJ2-3 and V is TRBV5-5; unclear D gene. The CDR3 covers 12 residues. Trimming pared 2 bases from V and 3 bases from J, leaving 4 bases between. The germline CDR1 and CDR2 sequences are SGHKS and YYEKEE (reference sequence).

The chain uses TRBV28 and TRBJ2-1, with TRBD2 matching over 15 bases. V lost 9 bases, J lost 7 bases, and 10 bases stayed unmatched. Germline CDR1 reads MDHEN; CDR2 reads SYDVKM. The CDR3 is 16 amino acids. This CDR3 is CASPHVGLAGGNEQFF. CDR3 DNA sequence: TGTGCCAGTCCCCACGTTGGACTAGCGGGAGGGAATGAGCAGTTCTTC. Filled out from reference TRBV28 and TRBJ2-1, the complete variable domain reads DVKVTQSSRYLVKRTGEKVFLECVQDMDHENMFWYRQDPGLGLRLIYFSYDVKMKEKGDIPEGYSVSREKKERFSLILESASTNQTSMYLCASPHVGLAGGNEQFFGPGTRLTVL.

This chain connects TRBV6-5 to TRBJ2-3, with TRBD2 matching 7 bases. Germline CDR1 reads MNHEY; CDR2 reads SVGAGI. V lost 1 base and J lost 1; bases outside the gene matches: 5. The CDR3 has 16 amino acids. CDR3 in DNA: TGTGCCAGCAGTTACTTCCGCGGGGGTGGCACAGATACGCAGTATTTT. This translates into CASSYFRGGGTDTQYF.

The chain links TRBV20-1 to TRBJ2-7; 10 bases align to TRBD2. Germline CDR1 is DFQATT and CDR2 is SNEGSKA (reference sequence). Trimming cost V 3 bases and J 0 bases; bases outside gene matches: 5. The CDR3 spans 15 residues. The DNA for the CDR3 is TGCAGTGCTAGGGTTAGCGGGAGGAGCTCCTACGAGCAGTACTTC. Translation gives CSARVSGRSSYEQYF.

The chain carries TRBV27 and TRBJ2-1; D possibly corresponds to TRBD1 (6 bases). The CDR3 sequence is 14 residues long. Deletions cut 3 bases from V and 8 bases from J, with 14 bases between. Germline CDR1 MNHEY, CDR2 SMNVEV (reference sequence). CDR3 residues: CASSFVGAKDEQFF. CDR3 in DNA: TGTGCCAGCAGTTTCGTGGGGGCAAAGGATGAGCAGTTCTTC.

The chain has TRBV12-3 or TRBV12-4 and TRBJ2-1; no reliable D call. V was pared by 5 bases and J by 5 bases, with 16 bases between. The CDR3 has 15 amino acids. The CDR3 spells CASSPRGALDNEQFF. As DNA, the CDR3 is TGTGCCAGCAGTCCCCGCGGAGCCCTGGACAATGAGCAGTTCTTC.

This clonotype was picked up a small number of times. The chain links TRBV28 to TRBJ2-5; D may match TRBD1 or TRBD2 (5 bases each). The CDR3 extends over 13 amino acids. Trimming removed 7 bases from V and 3 bases from J, with 12 bases in between. Germline V gene lookup returns CDR1 MDHEN and CDR2 SYDVKM. CDR3 loop: CASTAGREETQYF. The CDR3 region has the DNA TGTGCCAGCACGGCAGGGCGGGAAGAGACCCAGTACTTC.

V and J are TRBV7-4 and TRBJ1-2; maybe TRBD1 (5 bases). The V gene lost 4 bases and the J gene lost 3 bases, with 15 bases spanning the gap. The CDR3 covers 15 residues. In germline, CDR1 is SGHVT, CDR2 SQSDAQ. This chain's CDR3 is CASSYGGGSHYGYTF. The DNA for the CDR3 is TGTGCCAGCAGCTACGGGGGGGGGAGCCACTATGGCTACACCTTC.

This chain uses TRBV28 with TRBJ2-7; no firm D call. The germline gives CDR1 MDHEN, CDR2 SYDVKM. V was pared by 7 bases and J by 2 bases, with 9 bases between. This CDR3 region has 12 residues. CDR3 amino acids: CASMERTYEQYF. The CDR3 DNA sequence: TGTGCCAGCATGGAACGGACCTACGAGCAGTACTTC.

This clonotype was counted between two and nine times. The chain couples TRBV20-1 to TRBJ2-5; 11 bases fit TRBD1. CDR3 length equals 15 residues. The junction had 11 bases not matched to a gene; V was cut back by 6 bases and J by 5 bases. Germline CDR1 DFQATT, CDR2 SNEGSKA (reference sequence). This chain's CDR3 is CSAGYRDRGGETQYF. For the CDR3, the DNA is TGCAGTGCGGGATACCGGGACAGGGGGGGGGAGACCCAGTACTTC.

In its sample, this clonotype was seen a few times. The V and J genes are TRBV7-9 and TRBJ2-1, with D perhaps being TRBD1 or TRBD2 (5 bases each). This CDR3 comprises 16 residues. The V and J ends lost 5 bases and 8 bases respectively, with 22 bases between them. In germline, CDR1 is SEHNR, CDR2 FQNEAQ (reference sequence). DNA for the CDR3: TGTGCCAGCAGCAAACTCCGGGACCAACGACGTGATGAGCAGTTCTTC. This sequence encodes CASSKLRDQRRDEQFF. Variable domain in full (rest from reference TRBV7-9 and TRBJ2-1): DTGVSQNPRHKITKRGQNVTFRCDPISEHNRLYWYRQTLGQGPEFLTYFQNEAQLEKSRLLSDRFSAERPKGSFSTLEIQRTEQGDSAMYLCASSKLRDQRRDEQFFGPGTRLTVL.

This clonotype was picked up a small number of times. CDR3 nucleotide sequence: TGTGCCAGCAGCTCCTCAGACAGGGGGAGTGGGGCTTTCTTT. It is translated as CASSSSDRGSGAFF. The V gene is TRBV7-9, the J gene TRBJ1-1; 9 nucleotides align to TRBD1. Germline assignment: CDR1 SEHNR and CDR2 FQNEAQ (reference sequence). The junction had 11 bases not matched to a gene; V was cut back by 4 bases and J by 11 bases. The CDR3 extends over 14 amino acids.

Many counts were recorded for this clonotype. The rearrangement links TRBV29-1 to TRBJ1-1, with D possibly matching TRBD1 (5 bases). The germline V gene has CDR1 SQVTM and CDR2 ANQGSEA. The CDR3 spans 14 residues. Between the trimmed V and J ends, which lost 6 bases and 2 bases, there was a span of 16 bases. Written as DNA, the CDR3 is TGCAGCGTCGTCCCCGGGACCTCCAACACTGAAGCTTTCTTT. Amino acids: CSVVPGTSNTEAFF.

This clonotype has just a few counts. This chain uses TRBV30 with TRBJ2-1, with 12 bases matching TRBD1. This CDR3 is built from 16 residues. CDR1 GTSNPN and CDR2 SVGIG come from the germline V gene (reference sequence). Trimming removed 4 bases from V and 7 bases from J; junction bases left unmatched: 11. CDR3 nucleotides: TGTGCCTGGATGAATGGGGGACAGGGGGCGCGGAATGAGCAGTTCTTC. Its translation is CAWMNGGQGARNEQFF.

This chain uses TRBV20-1 with TRBJ2-3, with TRBD2 matching over 8 bases. The CDR3 is made up of 20 amino acids. Germline V gene lookup returns CDR1 DFQATT and CDR2 SNEGSKA (reference sequence). V shed 3 bases and J 0 bases; nucleotides not matched to a gene: 20. The CDR3, as DNA: TGCAGTGCTAGTAATCTCGAGGGAGCACTAGCGGCCTCTAGCACAGATACGCAGTATTTT. It yields the protein CSASNLEGALAASSTDTQYF.